A single sample is the source of the 20 T cell receptor beta chains below, sequenced in a study of cytomegalovirus exposure and HLA in healthy donors. PCR employed 60 Vbeta and 13 Jbeta primers. Generated by immunoSEQ multiplex PCR, the TCRdb table keeps only in-frame clones and is missing some. The table lists around 130,000 clones, roughly 8.3% of them singletons. Sample: PBMCs. Source of these receptors: a man aged 35 to 55 in good health and CMV-seronegative.

This clone was seen more than once but under ten times. The CDR3 DNA sequence: TGTGCCAGCAGTGACGCGTTAAACACCGGGGAGCTGTTTTTT. It encodes CASSDALNTGELFF. The chain recombines TRBV6-4 with TRBJ2-2; D is undetermined. The CDR3 loop spans 14 amino acids. The V gene's germline CDR1 is MRHNA and CDR2 SNTAGT. V gave up 2 bases and J gave up 2 bases, with 6 bases separating them.

There are a few counts of this clone. The V call is TRBV19, the J call TRBJ1-2; D is undetermined. Germline CDR1 and CDR2: LNHDA and SQIVND (reference sequence). Trimming took off 5 bases at V and 6 bases at J, with 13 bases between the two ends. The CDR3 is made up of 13 amino acids. CDR3 DNA: TGTGCCAGTAGTCAAGAGGTCGTGGATGGCTACACCTTC. Translation: CASSQEVVDGYTF.

This clone was recorded a few times. The chain is built from TRBV12-5 and TRBJ2-7; TRBD1 might be the D (6 bases). Trimming removed 2 bases from V and 5 bases from J, with 16 bases in between. Germline V gene data show CDR1 as LGHNT and CDR2 as FRNRAP. The CDR3 loop spans 15 amino acids. Here the CDR3 DNA reads TGTGCTAGTGGTTTGCCCCGCCTTGAGGGGGACGAGCAGTACTTC. Amino acid sequence: CASGLPRLEGDEQYF.

The V call is TRBV6-6, the J call TRBJ2-3; D is unresolved. This CDR3 comprises 15 residues. Trimming pared 0 bases from V and 5 bases from J, leaving 12 bases between. The germline CDR1 and CDR2 sequences are MNHNY and SVGAGI (reference sequence). The CDR3 sequence: CASSYSSQRKDTQYF. The DNA of the CDR3 is TGTGCCAGCAGTTACTCGAGCCAGCGTAAAGATACGCAGTATTTT.

The chain links TRBV11-2 to TRBJ1-2, with a possible D match to TRBD1 (5 bases). Looked up from germline, CDR1 is SGHAT and CDR2 is FQNNGV. V dropped 6 bases and J dropped 2 bases, with 13 bases sitting between them. The CDR3 is 14 residues long. CDR3 residues: CASRGWEGNYGYTF. CDR3 nucleotides: TGTGCCAGCAGGGGCTGGGAGGGGAACTATGGCTACACCTTC.

This clone was counted a few times. The chain has TRBV27 and TRBJ1-2; a weak D match, TRBD1 (5 bases). The CDR3 has 15 amino acids. In germline, CDR1 is MNHEY, CDR2 SMNVEV (reference sequence). The ends were cut back, 1 base at V and 2 bases at J, with 11 bases in the middle. CDR3 sequence reads: CASSLYRDSNYGYTF. CDR3 sequence (DNA): TGTGCCAGCAGTTTATACCGGGACTCCAACTATGGCTACACCTTC.

V is TRBV2 and J is TRBJ1-2, with TRBD1 matching 7 bases. In germline, CDR1 is SNHLY, CDR2 FYNNEI. The CDR3 runs to 13 residues. After removal of 9 bases from V and 0 bases from J, the junction contained 4 bases not matched to a gene. CDR3 amino acids: CASTGTANYGYTF. The CDR3 DNA sequence: TGTGCCAGTACAGGGACAGCTAACTATGGCTACACCTTC.

This clone was observed a handful of times. This chain joins TRBV6-5 and TRBJ2-2, with D possibly matching TRBD2 (5 bases). V lost 6 bases and J lost 0, with 11 bases in between. This CDR3 has 15 amino acids. Germline CDR1 MNHEY, CDR2 SVGAGI. CDR3 residues: CASRGSGTNTGELFF. The CDR3 nucleotides are TGTGCCAGCAGGGGGTCGGGGACGAACACCGGGGAGCTGTTTTTT.

This chain joins TRBV28 and TRBJ1-5; a weak D match, TRBD1 (6 bases). The CDR3 has 14 amino acids. Trimming removed 5 bases at V and 0 bases at J, with 8 bases between. Germline values: CDR1 MDHEN, CDR2 SYDVKM. The CDR3 spells CASSDRSSNQPQHF. DNA of the CDR3: TGTGCCAGCAGTGACAGGAGTAGCAATCAGCCCCAGCATTTT.

This clone was counted a few times. The V call is TRBV5-6, the J call TRBJ2-5; a possible D gene is TRBD2 (6 bases). The ends were cut back, 1 base at V and 4 bases at J, with 11 bases in the middle. The CDR3 loop spans 14 amino acids. Germline lookup yields CDR1 SGHDT and CDR2 YYEEEE. CDR3 region: CASSLTQGGETQYF. The CDR3 bases are TGTGCCAGCAGCTTGACGCAGGGAGGAGAGACCCAGTACTTC.

This chain connects TRBV9 to TRBJ2-2; possible D gene TRBD2, 5 bases. CDR1 is SGDLS, CDR2 YYNGEE, per germline. V lost 4 bases and J 8 bases, leaving 9 bases between the germline ends. The CDR3 consists of 12 residues. CDR3 nucleotide sequence: TGTGCCAGCAGCTGGCGGGCGGGGGAGCTGTTTTTT. Translation gives CASSWRAGELFF.

The chain links TRBV11-1 to TRBJ1-2, with D tentatively TRBD1 (5 bases). Trimming cost V 5 bases and J 8 bases, with 15 bases left between them. Germline V gene lookup returns CDR1 SGHAT and CDR2 FQDESV (reference sequence). The CDR3 contains 13 residues. The CDR3 loop reads CASSPGIAVGYTF. In DNA, the CDR3 is TGTGCCAGCAGCCCAGGGATTGCGGTCGGCTACACCTTC.

V is TRBV7-9 and J is TRBJ1-4, with 9 bases fitting TRBD1. V lost 4 bases and J lost 2; bases outside the gene matches: 8. Germline values: CDR1 SEHNR, CDR2 FQNEAQ (reference sequence). There are 17 residues in the CDR3. This CDR3 reads CASSSGQGGWTNEKLFF. CDR3 bases: TGTGCCAGCAGCTCGGGACAGGGCGGTTGGACTAATGAAAAACTGTTTTTT. Together with reference TRBV7-9 and TRBJ1-4, the CDR3 gives the full variable domain: DTGVSQNPRHKITKRGQNVTFRCDPISEHNRLYWYRQTLGQGPEFLTYFQNEAQLEKSRLLSDRFSAERPKGSFSTLEIQRTEQGDSAMYLCASSSGQGGWTNEKLFFGSGTQLSVL.

The rearrangement joins TRBV2 to TRBJ2-1; a possible D gene is TRBD2 (7 bases). Germline values: CDR1 SNHLY, CDR2 FYNNEI. Trimming took 2 bases from V and 4 from J, leaving 12 bases between them. The CDR3 is made up of 15 amino acids. In DNA, the CDR3 is TGTGCCAGCAGTGAAAGGGGGGGCGGTTACAATGAGCAGTTCTTC. Its protein is CASSERGGGYNEQFF.

In its sample, this clone was seen a few times. The V and J genes are TRBV14 and TRBJ1-6; D possibly corresponds to TRBD1 (6 bases). Germline CDR1 is SGHDN and CDR2 is FVKESK. The CDR3 runs to 15 residues. Trimming shortened V by 5 bases and J by 9 bases, and 17 bases separated the two germline ends. The CDR3 sequence: CASSKGGGLSSPLHF. The CDR3 nucleotides read TGTGCCAGCAGCAAGGGGGGAGGGTTGAGTTCACCCCTCCACTTT.

The chain has TRBV4-1 and TRBJ2-7; D possibly corresponds to TRBD2 (7 bases). The germline CDR1 and CDR2 sequences are MGHRA and YSYEKL. CDR3 size: 14 residues. The ends were cut back, 5 bases at V and 4 bases at J, with 15 bases in the middle. The DNA of the CDR3 is TGCGCCAGCAGCTTCCCGGGGGGCGAGTACGAGCAGTACTTC. It encodes CASSFPGGEYEQYF.

In the case of this clone: Other DNA sequences in the same sample also yield this CDR3. The chain carries TRBV28 and TRBJ1-1; TRBD1 matches 9 bases. Germline trimming cut 9 bases from V and 0 bases from J; bases unmatched to any gene: 2. CDR1 and CDR2 (germline): MDHEN, SYDVKM. There are 13 residues in the CDR3. The CDR3 bases are TGTGCCAGGGGACAGGGACTGAACACTGAAGCTTTCTTT. Amino acids: CARGQGLNTEAFF.

The genes are TRBV10-3 and TRBJ1-6; 8 nucleotides match TRBD1. After removal of 10 bases from V and 7 bases from J, the junction contained 6 bases not matched to a gene. Looked up from germline, CDR1 is ENHRY and CDR2 is SYGVKD. The CDR3 is 13 residues long. This CDR3 is CASWDRLNSPLHF. Here the CDR3 DNA reads TGTGCCAGTTGGGACAGGCTAAATTCACCCCTCCACTTT.

V and J are TRBV5-1 and TRBJ1-1; 9 bases are a match to TRBD1. Germline values: CDR1 SGHRS, CDR2 YFSETQ. CDR3 size: 16 residues. Losses at the gene ends were 5 bases for V and 1 base for J; bases not matched to a gene: 9. The CDR3 DNA is TGCGCCAGCAGGACCGGGACAGGGAACACGAACACTGAAGCTTTCTTT. Translating it yields CASRTGTGNTNTEAFF. Looking up the rest from reference TRBV5-1 and TRBJ1-1 gives the full variable domain: KAGVTQTPRYLIKTRGQQVTLSCSPISGHRSVSWYQQTPGQGLQFLFEYFSETQRNKGNFPGRFSGRQFSNSRSEMNVSTLELGDSALYLCASRTGTGNTNTEAFFGQGTRLTVV.

The sample holds a few counts of this clone. CDR3 nucleotide sequence: TGTGCCAGCAGTGAACTTAGTTTCTCTGGGGCCAACGTCCTGACTTTC. It is translated as CASSELSFSGANVLTF. The chain is built from TRBV6-1 and TRBJ2-6; no reliable D call. CDR3 length equals 16 residues. V lost 2 bases and J lost 0, with 8 bases in between. Germline lookup yields CDR1 MNHNS and CDR2 SASEGT.